This T cell receptor (beta chain) derives from a study of OX40 agonist ivuxolimab in advanced cancers. Germline V CDR1 and CDR2: LGHNA, YSLEER. The ends were cut back, 2 bases at V and 13 bases at J, with 24 bases in the middle. The CDR3 sequence is 15 residues long. The table came from immunoSEQ multiplex PCR; TCRdb's copy has only in-frame clones and leaves some out. The sample lists about 78,000 clones, roughly 84% occurring once. This clonotype was sampled from an adult with an advanced solid tumor such as melanoma, head and neck, liver or kidney cancer. This chain links TRBV4-3 with TRBJ2-7, with D hard to call. The sample consisted of CD4+ or CD8+ T cells sorted from blood, taken in a trial of the OX40 agonist ivuxolimab. The CDR3 sequence: CASSQSTALGSPSYF. The CDR3 nucleotides read TGCGCCAGCAGCCAATCAACTGCCCTAGGGTCCCCTTCATACTTC.